Presented here are 24 T cell receptor beta chains from one specimen sequenced in a study of blood T cell repertoires in COVID-19. Sequencing was performed with immunoSEQ multiplex PCR; in TCRdb, only in-frame clones are kept and a portion is missing. The table shows some 180,000 clones, with around 85% occurring only once. The sample taken for sequencing was peripheral blood. The receptors come from a man between 65 and 85 years old with active or convalescent COVID-19.

The chain uses TRBV19 and TRBJ2-5; D is possibly TRBD1 (5 bases). The V gene lost 4 bases and the J gene lost 2 bases, with 11 bases spanning the gap. The length of the CDR3 is 14 residues. Germline loops: CDR1 LNHDA, CDR2 SQIVND (reference sequence). The CDR3 reads CASSRGLFQETQYF. CDR3 DNA sequence: TGTGCCAGTAGTAGGGGCCTTTTTCAAGAGACCCAGTACTTC.

V and J are TRBV5-1 and TRBJ2-5, with TRBD1 as a possible D gene (6 bases). Germline-derived CDR1 and CDR2 are SGHRS and YFSETQ. The CDR3 contains 15 residues. Trimming took 4 bases from V and 2 from J, leaving 15 bases between them. In DNA form, the CDR3 reads TGCGCCAGCAGCCGTTACCACGGACAGCAAGAGACCCAGTACTTC. It encodes CASSRYHGQQETQYF.

The CDR3 nucleotides read TGTGCCACCAGCACTGGCGGGAAGGCCTACAATGAGCAGTTCTTC. Protein sequence: CATSTGGKAYNEQFF. The chain couples TRBV15 to TRBJ2-1; D might be TRBD2 (6 bases). The CDR3 totals 15 residues. Germline CDR1 is LNHNV and CDR2 is YYDKDF (reference sequence). Trimming removed 4 bases at V and 2 bases at J, with 12 bases between.

The sample holds a few counts of this clone. The J gene is TRBJ2-2, the V gene TRBV7-2, with D maybe TRBD1 (6 bases). Looked up from germline, CDR1 is SGHTA and CDR2 is FQGNSA. Trimming pared 3 bases from V and 1 base from J, leaving 9 bases between. The CDR3 is made up of 15 amino acids. CDR3 region: CASSFTTGNTGELFF. In nucleotides, the CDR3 is TGTGCCAGCAGCTTCACGACAGGGAACACCGGGGAGCTGTTTTTT.

J is TRBJ2-7 and V is TRBV5-1; 9 positions match TRBD1. The CDR3 is 17 amino acids. With 2 bases clipped from V and 5 bases from J, the junction kept 14 bases outside the gene matches. Germline CDR1 is SGHRS and CDR2 is YFSETQ. The CDR3 DNA sequence: TGCGCCAGCAGCTTCCTCACCGGGACAGGGAGTTTCGACGAGCAGTACTTC. Amino acid sequence: CASSFLTGTGSFDEQYF.

The J gene is TRBJ2-2, the V gene TRBV7-9; no firm D call. Trimming removed 5 bases at V and 0 bases at J, with 10 bases between. The germline V gene encodes CDR1 SEHNR and CDR2 FQNEAQ (reference sequence). The CDR3 covers 15 residues. CDR3 sequence (DNA): TGTGCCAGCAGCCGAGGTTACCCGAACACCGGGGAGCTGTTTTTT. Residues: CASSRGYPNTGELFF.

This clone occurred once. This chain uses TRBV19 with TRBJ2-7, with 8 positions matching TRBD2. Trimming removed 2 bases from V and 7 bases from J; junction bases left unmatched: 4. Germline CDR1 LNHDA, CDR2 SQIVND (reference sequence). CDR3 length equals 13 residues. CDR3 sequence reads: CASSITGGREQYF. The CDR3 nucleotides are TGTGCCAGTAGTATAACGGGCGGGAGGGAGCAGTACTTC.

The rearrangement links TRBV4-3 to TRBJ2-6, with D unresolved. Germline-derived CDR1 and CDR2 are LGHNA and YSLEER. This CDR3 has 15 amino acids. Trimming cost V 1 base and J 0 bases, with 4 bases left between them. CDR3 nucleotide sequence: TGCGCCAGCAGCCAAGGTCGCTCTGGGGCCAACGTCCTGACTTTC. Protein sequence: CASSQGRSGANVLTF.

The gene calls are TRBV7-2 and TRBJ1-1; no reliable D call. The CDR3 loop spans 13 amino acids. V was cut by 3 bases and J by 7 bases, with 12 bases left in between. Germline lookup yields CDR1 SGHTA and CDR2 FQGNSA. This CDR3 is CASSFREPGEAFF. The CDR3 region has the DNA TGTGCCAGCAGCTTCCGGGAACCTGGTGAAGCTTTCTTT.

V usage is TRBV3-1 (or the pseudogene TRBV3-2) and J usage is TRBJ1-4; no definite D call. The CDR3 sequence is 16 residues long. Trimming pared 4 bases from V and 6 bases from J, leaving 18 bases between. Germline CDR1 and CDR2: LGHDT and YNNKEL (reference sequence). CDR3 sequence reads: CASSLLAGRSDEKLFF. The CDR3 DNA reads as TGTGCCAGCAGCCTTCTCGCTGGGCGATCGGATGAAAAACTGTTTTTT.

A few counts support this clone. The J gene is TRBJ1-2, the V gene TRBV5-1, with TRBD1 matching over 7 bases. From germline, CDR1 is SGHRS and CDR2 YFSETQ. The CDR3 consists of 15 residues. Germline trimming cut 1 base from V and 0 bases from J; bases unmatched to any gene: 3. The CDR3 DNA reads as TGCGCCAGCAGCTTGAGGCAGGGGGCTAACTATGGCTACACCTTC. Protein: CASSLRQGANYGYTF. Complete variable domain (other parts from reference TRBV5-1 and TRBJ1-2): KAGVTQTPRYLIKTRGQQVTLSCSPISGHRSVSWYQQTPGQGLQFLFEYFSETQRNKGNFPGRFSGRQFSNSRSEMNVSTLELGDSALYLCASSLRQGANYGYTFGSGTRLTVV.

This clone has just a few counts. V gene TRBV4-3 combines with J gene TRBJ2-7; 10 bases map to TRBD1. Germline values: CDR1 LGHNA, CDR2 YSLEER. The CDR3 has 15 amino acids. Losses at the gene ends were 6 bases for V and 2 bases for J; bases not matched to a gene: 7. The CDR3: CASRYRDRGAYEQYF. CDR3 DNA: TGCGCCAGCAGATACCGGGACAGGGGAGCCTACGAGCAGTACTTC.

The rearrangement joins TRBV30 to TRBJ1-1; D is undetermined. Per the germline V gene, CDR1 is GTSNPN and CDR2 is SVGIG (reference sequence). The V end was cut by 8 bases, the J end by 1 base, with 14 bases between. The length of the CDR3 is 13 residues. The CDR3 spells CAGDERGNTEAFF. Written as DNA, the CDR3 is TGTGCCGGAGATGAACGAGGGAACACTGAAGCTTTCTTT.

This rearrangement joins TRBV29-1 to TRBJ1-2, with 8 bases lining up with TRBD1. Germline lookup yields CDR1 SQVTM and CDR2 ANQGSEA. The junction had 7 bases not matched to a gene; V was cut back by 6 bases and J by 1 base. The CDR3 sequence is 14 residues long. CDR3 amino acids: CSVTGGIINYGYTF. CDR3 nucleotide sequence: TGCAGCGTAACAGGGGGGATAATTAACTATGGCTACACCTTC.

The genes are TRBV4-1 and TRBJ1-4; a possible D gene is TRBD1 (5 bases). Trimming pared 4 bases from V and 4 bases from J, leaving 13 bases between. CDR1 and CDR2 (germline): MGHRA, YSYEKL. The CDR3 runs 15 residues. CDR3 sequence: CASSPMAGLNEKLFF. CDR3 bases: TGCGCCAGCAGCCCCATGGCAGGGCTTAATGAAAAACTGTTTTTT.

Only one count was recorded for this clone. The chain links TRBV9 to TRBJ1-2; maybe TRBD1 (5 bases). The germline V gene has CDR1 SGDLS and CDR2 YYNGEE. This CDR3 region has 16 residues. The ends were cut back, 0 bases at V and 4 bases at J, with 16 bases in the middle. The CDR3 region has the DNA TGTGCCAGCAGCGTAGGAGGCAGGGCCCGCAGCTATGGCTACACCTTC. Encoded protein: CASSVGGRARSYGYTF.

V gene TRBV27 combines with J gene TRBJ1-5; the D is unclear. Per germline, CDR1 MNHEY and CDR2 SMNVEV (reference sequence). This CDR3 is 13 amino acids long. The germline V and J ends were trimmed by 0 bases and 9 bases, with 9 bases remaining between them. The CDR3: CASSLSVLGPQHF. The CDR3 DNA follows: TGTGCCAGCAGTTTATCCGTTCTAGGGCCCCAGCATTTT.

The rearrangement links TRBV7-7 to TRBJ2-5; D is unresolved. This CDR3 contains 12 residues. The V gene's germline CDR1 is SSHAT and CDR2 FNYEAQ (reference sequence). The ends were cut back, 5 bases at V and 5 bases at J, with 9 bases in the middle. CDR3 DNA sequence: TGTGCCAGCAGCCCCTTTGGCGAGACCCAGTACTTC. Protein: CASSPFGETQYF. The complete variable domain, with remaining parts taken from reference TRBV7-7 and TRBJ2-5, reads GAGVSQSPRYKVTKRGQDVTLRCDPISSHATLYWYQQALGQGPEFLTYFNYEAQPDKSGLPSDRFSAERPEGSISTLTIQRTEQRDSAMYRCASSPFGETQYFGPGTRLLVL.

This rearrangement joins TRBV6-2 or TRBV6-3 to TRBJ2-7; the match to TRBD1 covers 11 bases. This CDR3 comprises 17 residues. Losses at the gene ends were 6 bases for V and 3 bases for J; bases not matched to a gene: 13. Germline CDR1 MNHEY, CDR2 SVGEGT. In DNA, the CDR3 is TGTGCCAGCAGCCGAATTCTCTCCGGGACAGGGGGCTACGAGCAGTACTTC. As protein: CASSRILSGTGGYEQYF.

This chain uses TRBV4-3 with TRBJ1-5; no definite D call. The CDR3 sequence is 14 residues long. The V end was cut by 4 bases, the J end by 7 bases, with 14 bases between. Per germline, CDR1 LGHNA and CDR2 YSLEER. The CDR3 bases are TGCGCCAGCAGCCCCCAACCCGCGGAACAGCCCCAGCATTTT. This sequence encodes CASSPQPAEQPQHF.

The chain uses TRBV7-2 and TRBJ1-1, with a tentative D call TRBD1 (6 bases). The CDR3 length is 17 residues. Trimming took off 5 bases at V and 5 bases at J, with 24 bases between the two ends. Germline CDR1 SGHTA, CDR2 FQGNSA. The CDR3 loop reads CASSPQGQWGPSTEAFF. The CDR3 DNA reads TGTGCCAGCAGCCCCCAAGGACAGTGGGGACCGAGTACTGAAGCTTTCTTT. The full variable domain, completed using reference TRBV7-2 and TRBJ1-1, is GAGVSQSPSNKVTEKGKDVELRCDPISGHTALYWYRQSLGQGLEFLIYFQGNSAPDKSGLPSDRFSAERTGGSVSTLTIQRTQQEDSAVYLCASSPQGQWGPSTEAFFGQGTRLTVV.

This clone occurred once. The genes are TRBV15 and TRBJ1-3; D not resolved. Germline-derived CDR1 and CDR2 are LNHNV and YYDKDF (reference sequence). This CDR3 is built from 19 residues. With 0 bases removed from V and 1 base from J, the gap between germline ends came to 19 bases. In DNA form, the CDR3 reads TGTGCCACCAGCAGAGACAGACCAGGCCTTCTCCTATCTGGAAACACCATATATTTT. It yields the protein CATSRDRPGLLLSGNTIYF.

This clone came up once. The V gene is TRBV5-1, the J gene TRBJ2-2, with D possibly TRBD2 on 5 matching bases. V was clipped by 6 bases and J by 2 bases, with 17 bases between them. CDR1 is SGHRS and CDR2 is YFSETQ in the germline V gene. This CDR3 comprises 16 residues. CDR3 DNA sequence: TGCGCCAGCAAGAGCAACGGGGAAAGAAACACCGGGGAGCTGTTTTTT. Its translation is CASKSNGERNTGELFF.

The rearrangement links TRBV7-6 to TRBJ1-1; 8 bases are shared with TRBD1. Trimming removed 5 bases from V and 0 bases from J; junction bases left unmatched: 5. There are 15 residues in the CDR3. Germline CDR1 reads SGHVS; CDR2 reads FNYEAQ. CDR3 sequence: CASSPTGALNTEAFF. The CDR3 DNA reads TGTGCCAGCAGCCCGACAGGGGCCCTGAACACTGAAGCTTTCTTT.